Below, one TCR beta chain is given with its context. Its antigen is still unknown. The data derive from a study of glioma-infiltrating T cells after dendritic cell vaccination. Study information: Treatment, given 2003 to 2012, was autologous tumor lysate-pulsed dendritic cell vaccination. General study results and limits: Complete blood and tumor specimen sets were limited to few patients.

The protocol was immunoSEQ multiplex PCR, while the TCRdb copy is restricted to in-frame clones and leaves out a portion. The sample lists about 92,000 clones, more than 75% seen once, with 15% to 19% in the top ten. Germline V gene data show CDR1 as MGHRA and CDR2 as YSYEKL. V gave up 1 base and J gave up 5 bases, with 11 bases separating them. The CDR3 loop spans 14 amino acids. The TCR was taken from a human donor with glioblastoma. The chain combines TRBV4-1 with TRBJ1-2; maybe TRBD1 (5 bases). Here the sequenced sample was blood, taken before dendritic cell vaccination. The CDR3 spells CASSQVTGWYGYTF. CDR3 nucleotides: TGCGCCAGCAGCCAAGTCACAGGCTGGTATGGCTACACCTTC.